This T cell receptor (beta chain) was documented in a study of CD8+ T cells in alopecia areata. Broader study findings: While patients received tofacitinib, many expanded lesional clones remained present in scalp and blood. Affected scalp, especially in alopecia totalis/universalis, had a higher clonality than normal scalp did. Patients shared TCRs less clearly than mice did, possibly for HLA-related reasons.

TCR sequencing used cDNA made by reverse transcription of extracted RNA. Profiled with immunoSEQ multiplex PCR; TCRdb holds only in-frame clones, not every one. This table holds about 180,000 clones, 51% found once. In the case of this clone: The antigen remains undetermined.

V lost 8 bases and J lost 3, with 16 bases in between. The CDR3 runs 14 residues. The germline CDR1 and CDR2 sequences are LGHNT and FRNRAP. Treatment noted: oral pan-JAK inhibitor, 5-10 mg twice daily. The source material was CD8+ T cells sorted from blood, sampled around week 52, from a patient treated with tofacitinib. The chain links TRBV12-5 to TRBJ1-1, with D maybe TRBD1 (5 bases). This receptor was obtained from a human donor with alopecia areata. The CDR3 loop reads CASMGGEWDTEAFF. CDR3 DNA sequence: TGTGCTAGTATGGGAGGGGAGTGGGACACTGAAGCTTTCTTT. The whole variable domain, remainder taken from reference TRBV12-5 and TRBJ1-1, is DARVTQTPRHKVTEMGQEVTMRCQPILGHNTVFWYRQTMMQGLELLAYFRNRAPLDDSGMPKDRFSAEMPDATLATLKIQPSEPRDSAVYFCASMGGEWDTEAFFGQGTRLTVV.